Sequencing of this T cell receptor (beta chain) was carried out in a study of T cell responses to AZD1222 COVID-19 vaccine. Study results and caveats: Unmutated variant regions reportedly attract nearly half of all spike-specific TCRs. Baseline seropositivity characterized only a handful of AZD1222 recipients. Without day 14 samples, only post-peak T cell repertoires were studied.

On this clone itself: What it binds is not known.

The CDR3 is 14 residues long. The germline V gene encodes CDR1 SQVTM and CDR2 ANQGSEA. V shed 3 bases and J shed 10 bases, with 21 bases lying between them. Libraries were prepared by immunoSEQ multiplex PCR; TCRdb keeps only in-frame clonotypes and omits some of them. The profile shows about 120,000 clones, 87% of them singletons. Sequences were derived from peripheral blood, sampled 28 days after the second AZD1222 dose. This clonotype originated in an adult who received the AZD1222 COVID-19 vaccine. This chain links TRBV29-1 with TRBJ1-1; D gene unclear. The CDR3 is CSVEIRAQLEGAFF. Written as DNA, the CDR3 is TGCAGCGTTGAGATCCGGGCCCAGTTGGAGGGAGCTTTCTTT. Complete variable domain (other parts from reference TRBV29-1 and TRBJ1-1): SAVISQKPSRDICQRGTSLTIQCQVDSQVTMMFWYRQQPGQSLTLIATANQGSEATYESGFVIDKFPISRPNLTFSTLTVSNMSPEDSSIYLCSVEIRAQLEGAFFGQGTRLTVV.